The 24 T cell receptor beta chains below were found in one sample sequenced in a study of cytomegalovirus exposure and HLA in healthy donors. 60 Vbeta and 13 Jbeta primers were used in PCR. Measured with immunoSEQ multiplex PCR; TCRdb has only the in-frame clones, and not every one. The repertoire holds some 190,000 clones, with 70% to 75% as singletons. Sequenced sample: PBMCs. These receptors were taken from a man aged 30-40 years in good health and CMV-seropositive.

The J gene is TRBJ2-7, the V gene TRBV11-2; 7 nucleotides match TRBD1. The CDR3 covers 14 residues. V shed 6 bases and J 6 bases; nucleotides not matched to a gene: 11. CDR1 and CDR2 from the germline V gene are SGHAT and FQNNGV. The chain's CDR3 is CASSADRLGAEQYF. CDR3 bases: TGTGCCAGCAGTGCGGACAGGTTGGGCGCCGAGCAGTACTTC. Full variable domain (missing parts from reference TRBV11-2 and TRBJ2-7): EAGVAQSPRYKIIEKRQSVAFWCNPISGHATLYWYQQILGQGPKLLIQFQNNGVVDDSQLPKDRFSAERLKGVDSTLKIQPAKLEDSAVYLCASSADRLGAEQYFGPGTRLTVT.

The V gene is TRBV21-1, the J gene TRBJ2-5; the DNA was not used to check the table's D call, TRBD2. TRBV21-1 corresponds to a pseudogene. This CDR3 contains 15 residues. The CDR3 nucleotides are TGTGCCAGCAGCAAAAGGGGACTAGCGGAAGAGACCCAGTACTTC. Residues: CASSKRGLAEETQYF.

The chain is built from TRBV6-5 and TRBJ1-2; TRBD1 matches 7 bases. Germline V gene lookup returns CDR1 MNHEY and CDR2 SVGAGI. The CDR3 length is 13 residues. V was pared by 5 bases and J by 4 bases, with 4 bases of the junction left unmatched. The CDR3 region has the DNA TGTGCCAGCAGTCACAGGGGAGGCTATGGCTACACCTTC. Translated, it gives CASSHRGGYGYTF.

This chain links TRBV19 with TRBJ2-1; 15 bases agree with TRBD2. V lost 5 bases, J lost 8 bases, and 13 bases stayed unmatched. The V gene's germline CDR1 is LNHDA and CDR2 SQIVND (reference sequence). This CDR3 has 18 amino acids. The CDR3 spells CASSVGLAGGPRVDEQFF. CDR3 nucleotide sequence: TGTGCCAGTAGTGTCGGACTAGCGGGAGGGCCTAGAGTCGATGAGCAGTTCTTC.

The J gene is TRBJ1-2, the V gene TRBV11-3; D not certain. The V end lost 0 bases, the J end lost 4 bases, and 15 bases lay between the germline ends. The CDR3 loop spans 16 amino acids. Germline V lookup: CDR1 SGHNT, CDR2 YENEEA. The CDR3 reads CASSLDGPSDFYGYTF. The CDR3 coding sequence is TGTGCCAGCAGCTTAGATGGGCCCTCGGACTTCTATGGCTACACCTTC.

V usage is TRBV7-2 and J usage is TRBJ2-1; 8 nucleotides agree with TRBD2. CDR3 size: 15 residues. J lost 7 bases, V lost 2 bases, and 7 bases had no gene match. CDR1 SGHTA and CDR2 FQGNSA come from the germline V gene. CDR3 region: CASSLHSGSKNEQFF. The CDR3 region has the DNA TGTGCCAGCAGCTTACACAGCGGGAGTAAGAATGAGCAGTTCTTC.

V gene TRBV7-8 combines with J gene TRBJ2-1, with unresolved D. Trimming left V 3 bases short and J 0 bases short, with 6 bases between. Germline lookup yields CDR1 SGHVS and CDR2 FQNEAQ. The CDR3 loop spans 14 amino acids. The CDR3 protein is CASSFTDSYNEQFF. Here the CDR3 DNA reads TGTGCCAGCAGCTTCACAGACTCCTACAATGAGCAGTTCTTC.

The genes are TRBV4-3 and TRBJ1-4; TRBD1 matches 9 bases. V lost 3 bases and J lost 5; bases outside the gene matches: 4. Germline V gene sequence: CDR1 LGHNA, CDR2 YSLEER. The length of the CDR3 is 15 residues. The CDR3 region is CASSHEGQGNEKLFF. The CDR3 DNA follows: TGCGCCAGCAGCCACGAGGGACAGGGAAATGAAAAACTGTTTTTT.

This clone was picked up one time. V gene TRBV2 combines with J gene TRBJ1-4, with D tentatively TRBD1 (5 bases). V was cut by 4 bases and J by 2 bases, with 11 bases left in between. CDR3 length: 15 amino acids. Germline V CDR1 and CDR2: SNHLY, FYNNEI. CDR3 nucleotide sequence: TGTGCCAGCAGTGTGCGGCAGGGTACTAATGAAAAACTGTTTTTT. Encoded protein: CASSVRQGTNEKLFF.

This clone was counted between two and nine times. V is TRBV4-2 and J is TRBJ1-3, with D perhaps TRBD1 (6 bases). Germline V lookup: CDR1 LGHNA, CDR2 YNFKEQ. The germline V and J ends were trimmed by 0 bases and 4 bases, with 13 bases remaining between them. The CDR3 loop spans 16 amino acids. CDR3 residues: CASSQEGGGIGNTIYF. The DNA for the CDR3 is TGTGCCAGCAGCCAAGAAGGCGGGGGCATAGGAAACACCATATATTTT.

This chain connects TRBV7-9 to TRBJ2-3; possibly TRBD2 for D (7 bases). Per the germline V gene, CDR1 is SEHNR and CDR2 is FQNEAQ (reference sequence). This CDR3 has 15 residues. The V end lost 2 bases, the J end lost 4 bases, and 13 bases lay between the germline ends. CDR3 amino acids: CASSLRGRVSDTQYF. Here the CDR3 DNA reads TGTGCCAGCAGCTTAAGGGGGAGGGTGTCAGATACGCAGTATTTT.

J is TRBJ1-5 and V is TRBV28; D is perhaps TRBD1 (6 bases). The length of the CDR3 is 14 residues. The germline V gene has CDR1 MDHEN and CDR2 SYDVKM. V gave up 2 bases and J gave up 6 bases, with 11 bases separating them. The CDR3 coding sequence is TGTGCCAGCAGTTTAGGAACAGGGTTTCAGCCCCAGCATTTT. Its protein product is CASSLGTGFQPQHF.

The chain uses TRBV10-3 and TRBJ2-2, with TRBD1 matching 12 bases. CDR1 and CDR2 (germline): ENHRY, SYGVKD. There are 16 residues in the CDR3. Losses at the gene ends were 0 bases for V and 8 bases for J; bases not matched to a gene: 4. The CDR3 spells CAISESRDRGPGELFF. The DNA for the CDR3 is TGTGCCATCAGTGAGTCCCGGGACAGGGGGCCAGGGGAGCTGTTTTTT.

The chain recombines TRBV7-3 with TRBJ2-5, with a tentative D call TRBD2 (6 bases). CDR1 and CDR2 from the germline V gene are SGHTA and FQGTGA. The CDR3 is 13 residues long. V shed 6 bases and J shed 5 bases, with 13 bases lying between them. The CDR3 sequence: CASSTQGGETQYF. In DNA, the CDR3 is TGTGCCAGCAGTACGCAGGGAGGCGAGACCCAGTACTTC.

This clone was recorded only once. Other DNA sequences within the sample encode an identical CDR3. The chain carries TRBV5-1 and TRBJ1-1; D not resolved. The V gene's germline CDR1 is SGHRS and CDR2 YFSETQ. The CDR3 is made up of 14 amino acids. V was pared by 0 bases and J by 3 bases, with 9 bases between. In DNA, the CDR3 is TGCGCCAGCAGCTTGGGAGACACTTACACTGAAGCTTTCTTT. Protein product: CASSLGDTYTEAFF.

The chain employs TRBV5-1 and TRBJ2-3; 9 nucleotides match TRBD2. Germline CDR1 and CDR2: SGHRS and YFSETQ. The CDR3 is made up of 14 amino acids. J lost 4 bases, V lost 1 base, and 1 base had no gene match. This CDR3 reads CASSLWTSADTQYF. CDR3 coding DNA: TGCGCCAGCAGCTTGTGGACTAGCGCAGATACGCAGTATTTT.

The chain joins TRBV4-2 to TRBJ2-2, with TRBD1 matching 9 bases. The germline CDR1 and CDR2 sequences are LGHNA and YNFKEQ. The CDR3 is 18 amino acids. J lost 0 bases, V lost 5 bases, and 10 bases had no gene match. The CDR3 sequence is CASSFPSRQGANTGELFF. The CDR3 coding sequence is TGTGCCAGCAGCTTCCCATCTAGACAGGGGGCGAACACCGGGGAGCTGTTTTTT.

The J gene is TRBJ1-1, the V gene TRBV30, with TRBD1 matching over 7 bases. The CDR3 has 13 residues. Germline CDR1 reads GTSNPN; CDR2 reads SVGIG (reference sequence). The V gene end was trimmed by 6 bases and the J gene end by 7 bases; junction bases not matched to a gene: 11. This CDR3 is CACQGQFEGEAFF. The CDR3 DNA sequence: TGTGCCTGCCAGGGACAGTTCGAGGGTGAAGCTTTCTTT.

This clone was recorded once. The chain carries TRBV4-3 and TRBJ1-1, with D possibly being TRBD1 (6 bases). This CDR3 is 14 amino acids long. The V gene's germline CDR1 is LGHNA and CDR2 YSLEER. Deletions cut 3 bases from V and 8 bases from J, with 16 bases between. The CDR3 loop is CASSHIRGQQEAFF. CDR3 coding DNA: TGCGCCAGCAGCCATATCAGGGGACAACAAGAAGCTTTCTTT.

The sample holds a few counts of this clone. The chain has TRBV28 and TRBJ2-1; possibly TRBD2 for D (5 bases). Per the germline V gene, CDR1 is MDHEN and CDR2 is SYDVKM. The CDR3 contains 13 residues. V lost 6 bases and J 10 bases, leaving 16 bases between the germline ends. The CDR3 loop is CASSFLALREQFF. The CDR3 coding sequence is TGTGCCAGCAGCTTCCTAGCTCTCCGGGAGCAGTTCTTC.

V is TRBV28 and J is TRBJ2-7, with TRBD2 as a possible D gene (6 bases). Germline V CDR1 and CDR2: MDHEN, SYDVKM. Trimming took off 6 bases at V and 2 bases at J, with 14 bases between the two ends. This CDR3 region has 14 residues. The CDR3 DNA reads TGTGCCAGCAGCGGGACTGACCGCACCTACGAGCAGTACTTC. Translating it yields CASSGTDRTYEQYF.

The rearrangement links TRBV19 to TRBJ2-7; D is perhaps TRBD2 (5 bases). CDR1 is LNHDA, CDR2 SQIVND, per germline (reference sequence). Trimming shortened V by 5 bases and J by 1 base, and 15 bases separated the two germline ends. The CDR3 has 15 amino acids. The DNA for the CDR3 is TGTGCCAGTAGTCCCGCTGGGCGGGCGTCCTACGAGCAGTACTTC. It specifies CASSPAGRASYEQYF.

The chain uses TRBV7-9 and TRBJ2-5, with D possibly being TRBD1 (6 bases). Germline CDR1 is SEHNR and CDR2 is FQNEAQ (reference sequence). The CDR3 contains 15 residues. Trimming removed 4 bases from V and 1 base from J, with 13 bases in between. This CDR3 reads CASSSSGALQETQYF. The CDR3 coding sequence is TGTGCCAGCAGCTCATCAGGGGCCCTCCAAGAGACCCAGTACTTC. The full variable domain, in which reference TRBV7-9 and TRBJ2-5 provide the parts outside the CDR3, is DTGVSQNPRHKITKRGQNVTFRCDPISEHNRLYWYRQTLGQGPEFLTYFQNEAQLEKSRLLSDRFSAERPKGSFSTLEIQRTEQGDSAMYLCASSSSGALQETQYFGPGTRLLVL.

The chain joins TRBV5-6 to TRBJ2-3, with a weak D call TRBD2 (6 bases). Germline assignment: CDR1 SGHDT and CDR2 YYEEEE. The V end was cut by 4 bases, the J end by 5 bases, with 11 bases between. This CDR3 region has 13 residues. DNA of the CDR3: TGTGCCAGCAGCGATGGGGGAGGAGATACGCAGTATTTT. As protein: CASSDGGGDTQYF.